These 10 T cell receptor beta chains originate from one sample sequenced in a study of blood T cell repertoires in COVID-19. This table comes from immunoSEQ multiplex PCR, and its TCRdb copy is limited to in-frame clones, with some not included. The sample lists about 260,000 clones; roughly nine tenths were seen once. The sample consisted of PBMCs or T cells enriched from blood (not recorded which). The receptor set was obtained from a woman younger than 30 who had recovered from COVID-19.

The chain couples TRBV27 to TRBJ1-2; D call uncertain. The CDR3 length is 12 residues. Trimming shortened V by 6 bases and J by 0 bases, and 5 bases separated the two germline ends. CDR1 MNHEY and CDR2 SMNVEV come from the germline V gene (reference sequence). CDR3 DNA sequence: TGTGCCAGCAGGACAACTAACTATGGCTACACCTTC. Translating gives CASRTTNYGYTF.

The chain is built from TRBV5-1 and TRBJ2-1, with 9 bases that match TRBD1. The CDR3 consists of 20 residues. Per the germline V gene, CDR1 is SGHRS and CDR2 is YFSETQ. J was trimmed by 1 base and V by 4 bases; bases with no gene match: 18. CDR3 amino acids: CASSRTRATGGLSSYNEQFF. The CDR3 nucleotides read TGCGCCAGCAGCCGCACTAGGGCGACAGGGGGATTATCTTCCTACAATGAGCAGTTCTTC.

The J gene is TRBJ1-2, the V gene TRBV5-1; 8 bases align to TRBD1. CDR3 length equals 13 residues. Germline V gives CDR1 SGHRS, CDR2 YFSETQ. With 8 bases clipped from V and 8 bases from J, the junction kept 11 bases outside the gene matches. The DNA for the CDR3 is TGCGCCAGTCAGGACAGGGCGGCGTCCGGCTACACCTTC. Protein product: CASQDRAASGYTF.

This clone appeared a single time. This rearrangement joins TRBV15 to TRBJ2-7, with 7 bases that match TRBD1. Germline loops: CDR1 LNHNV, CDR2 YYDKDF (reference sequence). The CDR3 has 17 amino acids. J gave up 3 bases and V 2 bases, and 13 bases lay outside the gene matches. The CDR3 sequence is CATSRSTLNRGIYEQYF. CDR3 nucleotides: TGTGCCACCAGCAGATCAACCTTGAACAGGGGAATCTACGAGCAGTACTTC.

This sequence joins TRBV14 and TRBJ1-1, with 9 bases identical to TRBD1. Germline CDR1 and CDR2: SGHDN and FVKESK. There are 20 residues in the CDR3. J lost 1 base, V lost 1 base, and 16 bases had no gene match. CDR3 amino acids: CASSQVVSYRGLRENTEAFF. CDR3 nucleotides: TGTGCCAGCAGCCAAGTAGTGTCTTACAGGGGGCTTAGGGAGAACACTGAAGCTTTCTTT.

Notes on this clone: A read error may explain this, as a much larger clone is one base away. V gene TRBV9 combines with J gene TRBJ2-7, with a tentative D call TRBD2 (6 bases). V lost 3 bases and J 2 bases, leaving 9 bases between the germline ends. The germline V gene encodes CDR1 SGDLS and CDR2 YYNGEE. The CDR3 is made up of 13 amino acids. The chain's CDR3 is CASSDGGPYEQYF. DNA for the CDR3: TGTGCCAGCAGCGACGGGGGACCCTACGAGCAGTACTTC.

The chain couples TRBV10-3 to TRBJ1-1, with D perhaps matching TRBD1 (5 bases). Per the germline V gene, CDR1 is ENHRY and CDR2 is SYGVKD. CDR3 length: 14 amino acids. The V gene lost 5 bases and the J gene lost 4 bases, with 14 bases spanning the gap. The CDR3 nucleotides read TGTGCCATCAGTCCGCCAGGGAGGCTCACTGAAGCTTTCTTT. It encodes CAISPPGRLTEAFF.

CDR3 nucleotide sequence: TGTGCCAGCAGCTTAGATGGGGCGGAACCCCAGCCCCAGCATTTT. Its translation is CASSLDGAEPQPQHF. The rearrangement links TRBV11-2 to TRBJ1-5; D is perhaps TRBD1 (5 bases). CDR3 length: 15 residues. Trimming took 0 bases from V and 7 from J, leaving 13 bases between them. Germline V CDR1 and CDR2: SGHAT, FQNNGV.

The rearrangement joins TRBV10-2 to TRBJ2-2; 7 bases map to TRBD1. Germline-derived CDR1 and CDR2 are WSHSY and SAAADI. V dropped 8 bases and J dropped 0; count of bases not matched to a gene: 9. The CDR3 runs 16 residues. Here the CDR3 reads CASHTRQGANTGELFF. The CDR3 DNA is TGCGCCAGCCACACGAGACAGGGCGCGAACACCGGGGAGCTGTTTTTT.

Points on this clone: This sample also contains other DNA sequences that code for the same CDR3. This rearrangement joins TRBV6-1 to TRBJ1-2; D is possibly TRBD1 (5 bases). The ends were cut back, 3 bases at V and 7 bases at J, with 9 bases in the middle. The germline V gene encodes CDR1 MNHNS and CDR2 SASEGT. The CDR3 length is 12 residues. CDR3: CASSDRVGGYTF. Written as DNA, the CDR3 is TGTGCCAGCAGTGACAGGGTAGGTGGCTACACCTTC.